These 29 T cell receptor beta chains originate from one sample sequenced in a study of T cells after yellow fever vaccination. TCRdb reanalysed the 5' RACE reads using MiXCR and keeps one entry per CDR3 protein. Of hundreds of thousands of distinct CDR3 sequences in the sample, about 12% are singletons; the top ten hold about 15%. Sample: PBMCs, taken on the day of the yellow fever booster vaccination. These receptors all stem from a man aged 25 to 40 who received the YFV17D yellow fever vaccine.

This chain links TRBV28 with TRBJ2-1; 14 bases are a match to TRBD2. Germline values: CDR1 MDHEN, CDR2 SYDVKM. The V and J ends lost 4 bases and 9 bases, in that order; junction bases with no gene match: 11. The CDR3 spans 17 residues. CDR3: CASSSLGLAGEDGEQFF. The CDR3 nucleotides are TGTGCCAGCAGTTCCCTGGGACTAGCGGGAGAGGATGGTGAGCAGTTCTTC.

The chain joins TRBV7-9 to TRBJ2-7; 10 nucleotides align to TRBD1. The CDR3 sequence is 17 residues long. Trimming at V came to 2 bases and at J to 1 base, leaving 8 bases not matched to a gene. Germline V gene lookup returns CDR1 SEHNR and CDR2 FQNEAQ (reference sequence). CDR3 in amino acids: CASSLNVGDRGSYEQYF. The CDR3 DNA is TGTGCCAGCAGCTTAAATGTGGGGGACAGGGGATCCTACGAGCAGTACTTC.

J is TRBJ2-5 and V is TRBV7-2; 9 bases align to TRBD2. V shed 3 bases, J shed 1 base, and the junction held 6 bases outside the gene matches. The CDR3 length is 16 residues. Germline V CDR1 and CDR2: SGHTA, FQGNSA. The CDR3 bases are TGTGCCAGCAGCTTGGCGGCTAGCGGGGTCCAAGAGACCCAGTACTTC. As protein: CASSLAASGVQETQYF.

This clonotype was found a few times. This chain uses TRBV5-1 with TRBJ2-7; D possibly corresponds to TRBD2 (5 bases). The CDR3 consists of 16 residues. With 4 bases removed from V and 4 bases from J, the gap between germline ends came to 21 bases. Per the germline V gene, CDR1 is SGHRS and CDR2 is YFSETQ. The CDR3 DNA is TGCGCCAGCAGCCCCAATCCCGGGGATAGGCAATACGAGCAGTACTTC. Its protein product is CASSPNPGDRQYEQYF. Full variable domain (remainder filled in from reference TRBV5-1 and TRBJ2-7): KAGVTQTPRYLIKTRGQQVTLSCSPISGHRSVSWYQQTPGQGLQFLFEYFSETQRNKGNFPGRFSGRQFSNSRSEMNVSTLELGDSALYLCASSPNPGDRQYEQYFGPGTRLTVT.

The chain is built from TRBV20-1 and TRBJ2-1, with 9 positions matching TRBD1. The germline CDR1 and CDR2 sequences are DFQATT and SNEGSKA (reference sequence). The V and J ends lost 5 bases and 4 bases, in that order; junction bases with no gene match: 6. The CDR3 sequence is 14 residues long. DNA for the CDR3: TGCAGTGCTCGGGGGACAGGGCCATACAATGAGCAGTTCTTC. Its protein product is CSARGTGPYNEQFF.

The V gene is TRBV20-1, the J gene TRBJ2-1; 7 nucleotides align to TRBD1. This CDR3 has 13 residues. The germline V gene encodes CDR1 DFQATT and CDR2 SNEGSKA (reference sequence). V dropped 5 bases and J dropped 8; count of bases not matched to a gene: 9. The CDR3 here is CSAPTGFDYEQFF. In DNA, the CDR3 is TGCAGTGCTCCGACAGGGTTCGACTATGAGCAGTTCTTC.

This clonotype came up a few times. The chain joins TRBV20-1 to TRBJ2-3, with D unresolved. CDR3 size: 13 residues. The germline V and J ends were trimmed by 3 bases and 2 bases, with 9 bases remaining between them. CDR1 and CDR2 from the germline V gene are DFQATT and SNEGSKA (reference sequence). The DNA of the CDR3 is TGCAGTGCTAGTACAACGGACACAGATACGCAGTATTTT. The encoded protein is CSASTTDTDTQYF.

This clonotype has only a few counts. The chain combines TRBV5-1 with TRBJ2-5; D tentatively reads TRBD1 or TRBD2 (6 bases each). The germline CDR1 and CDR2 sequences are SGHRS and YFSETQ. V gave up 0 bases and J gave up 4 bases, with 13 bases separating them. The CDR3 spans 15 residues. CDR3 coding DNA: TGCGCCAGCAGCTTGGCGGGGGCGAGAGGAGAGACCCAGTACTTC. It yields the protein CASSLAGARGETQYF.

This clonotype was picked up a small number of times. This rearrangement joins TRBV28 to TRBJ2-6; 9 bases fit TRBD2. From germline, CDR1 is MDHEN and CDR2 SYDVKM. CDR3 length: 14 residues. J lost 7 bases, V lost 7 bases, and 5 bases had no gene match. CDR3 nucleotides: TGTGCCAGCAAACTTAGCGGGAGAGCCAACGTCCTGACTTTC. This encodes CASKLSGRANVLTF.

There are a few counts of this clonotype. In nucleotides, the CDR3 is TGTGCCAGCAGGAAGGGGACTAGCGGGAGCTCCTACAATGAGCAGTTCTTC. It codes for CASRKGTSGSSYNEQFF. V and J are TRBV5-4 and TRBJ2-1; 14 positions agree with TRBD2. This CDR3 region has 17 residues. Germline V lookup: CDR1 SGHNT, CDR2 YYREEE (reference sequence). The ends lost 5 bases at V and 0 bases at J; junction bases unmatched: 4.

The chain has TRBV9 and TRBJ1-4, with unresolved D. V was pared by 0 bases and J by 6 bases, with 9 bases between. Germline V lookup: CDR1 SGDLS, CDR2 YYNGEE. The CDR3 is 14 amino acids. The CDR3 DNA sequence: TGTGCCAGCAGCGTAGAGGACGGATATGAAAAACTGTTTTTT. Its translation: CASSVEDGYEKLFF.

This clonotype appeared a few times. This chain uses TRBV4-3 with TRBJ2-7; 7 nucleotides agree with TRBD1. The CDR3 spans 15 residues. Germline CDR1 reads LGHNA; CDR2 reads YSLEER. V trimming: 4 bases; J trimming: 2 bases; junction bases outside the gene matches: 8. CDR3 nucleotides: TGCGCCAGCAGCCTCTATATGGACAGGACCTACGAGCAGTACTTC. This sequence encodes CASSLYMDRTYEQYF.

This clonotype appeared a few times. The CDR3 region is CAISGPGREGLYNEQFF. CDR3 in DNA: TGTGCCATCAGTGGGCCGGGGCGGGAGGGCCTCTACAATGAGCAGTTCTTC. This chain joins TRBV10-3 and TRBJ2-1; the match to TRBD2 covers 9 bases. With 4 bases clipped from V and 3 bases from J, the junction kept 10 bases outside the gene matches. CDR1 and CDR2 (germline): ENHRY, SYGVKD. The CDR3 is made up of 17 amino acids.

The V gene is TRBV6-5, the J gene TRBJ1-3; D might be TRBD1 (6 bases). Trimming cost V 2 bases and J 8 bases, with 16 bases left between them. Germline lookup yields CDR1 MNHEY and CDR2 SVGAGI. The CDR3 runs 15 residues. CDR3 protein: CASSYPRGGQDTIYF. CDR3 bases: TGTGCCAGCAGTTACCCGCGAGGGGGGCAGGACACCATATATTTT.

This chain joins TRBV7-2 and TRBJ2-5, with a possible D match to TRBD2 (7 bases). The germline CDR1 and CDR2 sequences are SGHTA and FQGNSA. Trimming took 5 bases from V and 4 from J, leaving 17 bases between them. The CDR3 has 15 amino acids. For the CDR3, the DNA is TGTGCCAGCAGCGTAGGACTAGGGGGATCAGAGACCCAGTACTTC. Residues: CASSVGLGGSETQYF.

This chain uses TRBV7-2 with TRBJ1-2, with a tentative D call TRBD1 (6 bases). This CDR3 spans 14 amino acids. The germline V gene has CDR1 SGHTA and CDR2 FQGNSA. V was clipped by 5 bases and J by 5 bases, with 15 bases between them. This CDR3 reads CASSLMGQLYGYTF. CDR3 nucleotides: TGTGCCAGCAGCCTAATGGGACAACTATATGGCTACACCTTC.

This clonotype was picked up a small number of times. V gene TRBV29-1 combines with J gene TRBJ2-5; tentatively, D is TRBD2 (6 bases). Trimming took off 6 bases at V and 5 bases at J, with 13 bases between the two ends. Germline CDR1 and CDR2: SQVTM and ANQGSEA. The CDR3 is 12 amino acids. The CDR3 is CSVKGLRETQYF. CDR3 nucleotides: TGCAGCGTAAAGGGACTCCGGGAGACCCAGTACTTC.

The DNA for the CDR3 is TGCGCCAGCAGCCAAGCCGTAGGGTCAACTTATAGCAATCAGCCCCAGCATTTT. Residues: CASSQAVGSTYSNQPQHF. The rearrangement links TRBV4-1 to TRBJ1-5; D gene uncertain. The germline CDR1 and CDR2 sequences are MGHRA and YSYEKL. Trimming left V 1 base short and J 0 bases short, with 16 bases between. This CDR3 spans 18 amino acids.

This clonotype was observed a few times. The chain uses TRBV5-1 and TRBJ1-4, with D maybe TRBD1 (6 bases). V was clipped by 1 base and J by 5 bases, with 12 bases between them. The CDR3 runs to 15 residues. Germline assignment: CDR1 SGHRS and CDR2 YFSETQ. CDR3 loop: CASSLMGAWNEKLFF. The CDR3 DNA follows: TGCGCCAGCAGCTTGATGGGGGCCTGGAATGAAAAACTGTTTTTT.

On this clonotype: Its ends do not fully match the called genes, so a read error is possible. The gene calls are TRBV6-5 and TRBJ2-1, with D possibly being TRBD2 (5 bases). This CDR3 spans 13 amino acids. CDR1 and CDR2 (germline): MNHEY, SVGAGI. The CDR3 DNA is TGTGCCAGCAGCTACTCTGCCGGGGTCAAGCAGTTCTTC. Its translation: CASSYSAGVKQFF.

The chain is built from TRBV25-1 and TRBJ2-1; TRBD2 aligns across 13 bases. Germline loops: CDR1 MGHDK, CDR2 SYGVNS. The CDR3 consists of 16 residues. With V trimmed by 3 bases and J by 8 bases, 7 bases remained unmatched. The CDR3 protein is CASSDARTSGSHEQFF. CDR3 nucleotides: TGTGCCAGCAGTGACGCGAGGACTAGCGGGAGCCATGAGCAGTTCTTC.

This clonotype was picked up a small number of times. The rearrangement links TRBV20-1 to TRBJ2-1, with 7 bases lining up with TRBD2. After removal of 6 bases from V and 5 bases from J, the junction contained 7 bases not matched to a gene. The germline CDR1 and CDR2 sequences are DFQATT and SNEGSKA (reference sequence). This CDR3 has 13 amino acids. CDR3 coding DNA: TGCAGTGCGAGACGGGGGGTCCACAATGAGCAGTTCTTC. It encodes CSARRGVHNEQFF.

The V call is TRBV27, the J call TRBJ1-1, with 7 bases matching TRBD1. Germline V gene data show CDR1 as MNHEY and CDR2 as SMNVEV (reference sequence). Losses at the gene ends were 3 bases for V and 6 bases for J; bases not matched to a gene: 10. This CDR3 contains 15 residues. CDR3 in DNA: TGTGCCAGCAGTTTCGGGCAGGGGGGGTTGGCTGAAGCTTTCTTT. Its protein product is CASSFGQGGLAEAFF.

V is TRBV18 and J is TRBJ2-3; D perhaps matches TRBD2 (7 bases). V was pared by 2 bases and J by 4 bases, with 19 bases between. CDR1 is KGHSH and CDR2 is LQKENI in the germline V gene. CDR3 size: 17 residues. Here the CDR3 DNA reads TGTGCCAGCTCACCAGAGTCCGGGGGGCCCCGTCCAGATACGCAGTATTTT. Translation: CASSPESGGPRPDTQYF.

In its sample, this clonotype was seen many times. The chain couples TRBV29-1 to TRBJ2-4; tentatively, D is TRBD2 (6 bases). Per germline, CDR1 SQVTM and CDR2 ANQGSEA. With 4 bases removed from V and 3 bases from J, the gap between germline ends came to 25 bases. The CDR3 consists of 18 residues. CDR3 loop: CSVGSRDPLLGGKNIQYF. In DNA, the CDR3 is TGCAGCGTTGGGTCAAGGGACCCCCTCCTGGGGGGCAAAAACATTCAGTACTTC.

This clonotype was detected a few times. The gene calls are TRBV5-1 and TRBJ1-1, with no clear D. Per germline, CDR1 SGHRS and CDR2 YFSETQ. V lost 4 bases to trimming and J lost 1 base, with 17 bases between them. CDR3 length: 16 residues. The CDR3: CASSPDGWSTNTEAFF. The DNA of the CDR3 is TGCGCCAGCAGCCCGGATGGGTGGTCTACGAACACTGAAGCTTTCTTT.

The CDR3 region has the DNA TGTGCCAGCAGCGTAGAGGGAAATAATCAGCCCCAGCATTTT. It codes for CASSVEGNNQPQHF. V is TRBV9 and J is TRBJ1-5; D not certain. This CDR3 has 14 residues. Trimming removed 0 bases from V and 4 bases from J, with 8 bases in between. CDR1 and CDR2 from the germline V gene are SGDLS and YYNGEE.

The chain employs TRBV5-1 and TRBJ2-7; 9 bases agree with TRBD2. J lost 0 bases, V lost 0 bases, and 10 bases had no gene match. Germline V gene sequence: CDR1 SGHRS, CDR2 YFSETQ. This CDR3 region has 18 residues. CDR3 bases: TGCGCCAGCAGCTTGGCCTCTAGCGGGAACCGATTCTCCTACGAGCAGTACTTC. This codes for CASSLASSGNRFSYEQYF.

In this sample, this clonotype turned up a few times. The chain links TRBV27 to TRBJ1-6, with D possibly being TRBD1 (5 bases). V dropped 8 bases and J dropped 12 bases, with 17 bases sitting between them. Germline V gene lookup returns CDR1 MNHEY and CDR2 SMNVEV (reference sequence). There are 13 residues in the CDR3. DNA of the CDR3: TGTGCCAGCGGCCCGTCAAGGAGGGGACCCCTCCACTTT. As protein: CASGPSRRGPLHF.